The 10 T cell receptor beta chains listed next were all sequenced from one sample in a study of blood T cells in healthy people across ages (dated by TCRdb to between 2014 and 2016). Library prep was done by 5' RACE. This sample was sequenced with an Illumina HiSeq 2500. The second PCR ran for roughly 6 to 11 cycles and used a J-beta primer mix along with a sample-barcoded 5' primer. TCRdb redid the processing of the public reads, applying fastp at Q25 and MiXCR, and retained in-frame beta chains. A single entry per CDR3 protein holds the most common genes and DNA from its merged rows. This sample lists 730,000 or so distinct CDR3 sequences; roughly 47% were detected once. The top ten clonotypes cover 20% of the sample. Sequencing input: blood. The receptor set was obtained from a woman between 55 and 75 years old in good health.

This chain links TRBV7-9 with TRBJ1-4; TRBD1 aligns across 7 bases. J was trimmed by 4 bases and V by 5 bases; bases with no gene match: 4. Germline lookup yields CDR1 SEHNR and CDR2 FQNEAQ (reference sequence). This CDR3 has 14 residues. CDR3 residues: CASSIRDSNEKLFF. Written as DNA, the CDR3 is TGTGCCAGCAGCATCCGGGACAGTAATGAAAAACTGTTTTTT.

CDR3 nucleotide sequence: TGTGCCAGTACGAGGGCCGCCAATTCACCCCTCCACTTT. This encodes CASTRAANSPLHF. The V gene is TRBV13, the J gene TRBJ1-6; D is ambiguous. The CDR3 is 13 residues long. Germline loops: CDR1 PRHDT, CDR2 FYEKMQ (reference sequence). Deletions cut 9 bases from V and 7 bases from J, with 13 bases between.

This clonotype was counted a few times. The chain links TRBV5-1 to TRBJ2-5; 7 positions match TRBD2. The CDR3 runs to 14 residues. In germline, CDR1 is SGHRS, CDR2 YFSETQ. J gave up 3 bases and V 4 bases, and 6 bases lay outside the gene matches. The CDR3 here is CASSQGRGEETQYF. As DNA, the CDR3 is TGCGCCAGCAGCCAGGGACGGGGGGAAGAGACCCAGTACTTC.

This clonotype was observed a few times. V gene TRBV12-3 or TRBV12-4 combines with J gene TRBJ2-1, with TRBD1 matching 10 bases. The CDR3 is 15 residues long. V gave up 6 bases and J gave up 8 bases; unmatched junction bases: 10. The CDR3 sequence is CASRADRGVVDEQFF. The CDR3 nucleotides read TGTGCCAGCAGGGCGGACAGGGGGGTGGTGGATGAGCAGTTCTTC.

Regarding this clonotype: The junction departs from the called germline gene at one end, perhaps through a read error. V usage is TRBV20-1 and J usage is TRBJ2-1; 9 bases agree with TRBD2. The CDR3 runs 15 residues. In germline, CDR1 is DFQATT, CDR2 SNEGSKA (reference sequence). CDR3 bases: TGCAGTGCTAGAGCGGCTAGCGGGACCTACAATGAGCAGTTATTC. Encoded protein: CSARAASGTYNEQLF.

In this sample, this clonotype turned up a few times. This chain joins TRBV12-3 or TRBV12-4 and TRBJ2-5; TRBD1 agrees at 11 bases. The closer fit of TRBJ2-7 to the DNA end suggests the J call may be wrong. The CDR3 has 15 amino acids. This CDR3 reads CASSLGQGAVYEQYF. The DNA of the CDR3 is TGTGCCAGCAGCCTCGGACAGGGGGCAGTCTACGAGCAGTACTTC.

This clonotype was seen a handful of times. The rearrangement links TRBV20-1 to TRBJ2-3; D is perhaps TRBD2 (6 bases). The germline CDR1 and CDR2 sequences are DFQATT and SNEGSKA (reference sequence). The CDR3 contains 15 residues. Trimming shortened V by 3 bases and J by 4 bases, and 17 bases separated the two germline ends. The CDR3 nucleotides are TGCAGTGCTAGGGATGGCGGGACGGGGGCAGATACGCAGTATTTT. Protein: CSARDGGTGADTQYF.

This chain's CDR3 is CASRGTPYYGYTF. CDR3 coding DNA: TGTGCCAGCCGGGGGACACCCTACTATGGCTACACCTTC. The chain employs TRBV25-1 and TRBJ1-2, with a weak D call TRBD1 (6 bases). The CDR3 spans 13 residues. V lost 8 bases and J lost 3, with 13 bases in between. The V gene's germline CDR1 is MGHDK and CDR2 SYGVNS.

This clonotype was observed a few times. The chain carries TRBV5-1 and TRBJ2-1; 16 positions agree with TRBD2. Germline V CDR1 and CDR2: SGHRS, YFSETQ. V shed 7 bases and J 15 bases; nucleotides not matched to a gene: 13. The CDR3 has 15 amino acids. The CDR3 region is CASSAGLAGGPGRFF. The DNA for the CDR3 is TGCGCCAGCTCCGCGGGACTAGCGGGGGGGCCGGGTCGGTTCTTC.

The CDR3: CASSWREGVDTQYF. DNA for the CDR3: TGTGCCAGCAGCTGGCGGGAGGGCGTAGATACGCAGTATTTT. V gene TRBV6-5 combines with J gene TRBJ2-3; 9 nucleotides match TRBD2. With 6 bases clipped from V and 5 bases from J, the junction kept 6 bases outside the gene matches. The germline gives CDR1 MNHEY, CDR2 SVGAGI. CDR3 length: 14 residues.